The rows below give T cell receptor beta chains drawn from one sample of a study of cytomegalovirus exposure and HLA in healthy donors. The table came from immunoSEQ multiplex PCR; TCRdb's copy has only in-frame clones and leaves some out. There are a few hundred thousand clones in the sample; 75% to 90% occur only once, and roughly 0.8% lies in the top ten. Sequencing input: PBMCs. These TCRs come from a woman aged 18-29 years in good health and CMV-seronegative. CDR3s include the opening cysteine and the closing phenylalanine or tryptophan. The D gene is left open where the match is weak. The size entry is marked missing in some rows and otherwise reads once, few, many or a size class.

d_call j_call clone_size v_call cdr3_aa cdr3_nt
TRBD2 TRBJ2-1 - TRBV11-2 CASSPTSGQGYEQFF TGTGCCAGCAGCCCGACTAGCGGGCAAGGGTATGAGCAGTTCTTC
- TRBJ2-2 - TRBV7-6 CASSLKALWAGKNTGELFF TGTGCCAGCAGCCTTAAAGCTCTTTGGGCGGGGAAGAACACCGGGGAGCTGTTTTTT
TRBD2 TRBJ2-1 - TRBV27 CASSLLAGEKQFF TGTGCCAGCAGTTTATTGGCGGGAGAAAAGCAGTTCTTC
- TRBJ1-4 - TRBV4-1 CASSQENSSGGKLFF TGCGCCAGCAGCCAAGAGAATAGTTCGGGAGGAAAACTGTTTTTT
- TRBJ1-4 - TRBV9 CASSVGPGSSRLFF TGTGCCAGCAGCGTAGGGCCGGGTTCCAGCAGACTGTTTTTT
TRBD1 TRBJ2-1 - TRBV2 CASDRGTDEQFF TGTGCCAGCGACAGGGGTACTGATGAGCAGTTCTTC
TRBD1 TRBJ2-2 - TRBV29-1 CSGTGANTGELFF TGCAGCGGGACAGGAGCTAACACCGGGGAGCTGTTTTTT
- TRBJ1-2 - TRBV14 CASSQDVSGVRGYTF TGTGCCAGCAGCCAAGATGTTTCGGGGGTCCGCGGCTACACCTTC
TRBD2 TRBJ2-1 - TRBV5-8 CASSGGPSGIASYNEQFF TGTGCCAGCAGCGGTGGACCCAGCGGGATTGCCTCCTACAATGAGCAGTTCTTC
- TRBJ2-7 - TRBV5-6 CASSVDRDSYEQYF TGTGCCAGCAGCGTCGATCGGGACTCCTACGAGCAGTACTTC
- TRBJ2-7 - TRBV25-1 CASSWGQFASYEQYF TGTGCCAGCAGTTGGGGGCAGTTTGCCTCCTACGAGCAGTACTTC
- TRBJ1-1 once TRBV6-6 CASSYSWQAEAFF TGTGCCAGCAGTTACTCGTGGCAGGCGGAAGCTTTCTTT
- TRBJ1-4 - TRBV5-1 CASSQGVFNEKLFF TGCGCCAGCAGCCAGGGCGTTTTTAATGAAAAACTGTTTTTT
- TRBJ1-1 - TRBV5-6 CASNLREASGTEAFF TGTGCCAGCAACTTGAGGGAGGCGAGTGGGACTGAAGCTTTCTTT
TRBD1 TRBJ1-2 - TRBV5-6 CASSLLRGGQGSYGYTF TGTGCCAGCAGCTTGTTAAGGGGGGGACAGGGCTCCTATGGCTACACCTTC
TRBD2 TRBJ2-3 - TRBV2 CASGSGLADTDTQYF TGTGCCAGCGGAAGCGGACTAGCGGACACAGATACGCAGTATTTT
- TRBJ2-2 - TRBV5-1 CASSLQVNAGELFF TGCGCCAGCAGCTTGCAGGTTAATGCCGGGGAGCTGTTTTTT
- TRBJ2-7 - TRBV13 CASSPKGVRTYEQYF TGTGCCAGCAGCCCCAAAGGGGTACGAACCTACGAGCAGTACTTC
- TRBJ2-7 - TRBV27 CASSSLYEQYF TGTGCCAGCAGTTCCCTCTACGAGCAGTACTTC
- TRBJ1-1 - TRBV6-1 CASSENQMRGTTEAFF TGTGCCAGCAGTGAAAATCAGATGCGGGGAACAACTGAAGCTTTCTTT
- TRBJ2-7 - TRBV9 CASSATPGSYEQYF TGTGCCAGCAGCGCGACCCCGGGATCCTACGAGCAGTACTTC
TRBD1 TRBJ1-2 - TRBV18 CASSPRQGEKGYTF TGTGCCAGCTCACCACGGCAGGGGGAAAAGGGCTACACCTTC
TRBD1 TRBJ1-4 - TRBV18 CASSVGPGGEGLFF TGTGCCAGCTCTGTGGGACCAGGGGGAGAAGGACTGTTTTTT
TRBD1 TRBJ1-2 - TRBV28 CASSFRPGGNYGYTF TGTGCCAGCAGTTTCCGCCCAGGGGGTAACTATGGCTACACCTTC
- TRBJ1-5 - TRBV4-1 CASSQESLANQPQHF TGCGCCAGCAGCCAAGAGTCATTAGCCAATCAGCCCCAGCATTTT
- TRBJ1-5 - TRBV6-1 CASSEEDSQPQHF TGTGCCAGCAGTGAAGAGGACAGTCAGCCCCAGCATTTT
- TRBJ2-1 - TRBV19 CASSITNEQFF TGTGCCAGTAGTATCACTAATGAGCAGTTCTTC
TRBD1 TRBJ1-5 - TRBV7-9 CASSSDRVLGNQPQHF TGTGCCAGCAGCTCTGACAGGGTCCTTGGCAATCAGCCCCAGCATTTT
- TRBJ2-3 - TRBV29-1 CSAPGPGGTDTQYF TGCAGCGCCCCGGGACCGGGGGGCACAGATACGCAGTATTTT
- TRBJ1-5 - TRBV9 CASSVGTGSQPQHF TGTGCCAGCAGCGTGGGTACAGGGAGTCAGCCCCAGCATTTT
- TRBJ2-7 - TRBV10-3 CATFPGHGSYEQYF TGTGCCACCTTTCCCGGACACGGCTCCTACGAGCAGTACTTC
TRBD1 TRBJ1-5 - TRBV28 CASRGTEYSNQPQHF TGTGCCAGCAGGGGGACAGAATATAGCAATCAGCCCCAGCATTTT
- TRBJ1-5 - TRBV7-9 CASSLGQNQPQHF TGTGCCAGCAGCTTAGGACAGAATCAGCCCCAGCATTTT
- TRBJ2-5 - TRBV2 CASTLLQGGWETQYF TGTGCCAGCACCTTGCTACAGGGAGGGTGGGAGACCCAGTACTTC
- TRBJ1-2 - TRBV4-1 CASSQDRGRGRGYTF TGCGCCAGCAGCCAAGATCGGGGCAGGGGTAGGGGCTACACCTTC
- TRBJ2-6 - TRBV28 CASRQLGGSGANVLTF TGTGCCAGCAGGCAACTAGGGGGCTCTGGGGCCAACGTCCTGACTTTC
- TRBJ1-2 - TRBV27 CASSLPPGPSTSNYGYTF TGTGCCAGCAGCTTACCACCGGGTCCATCAACCTCTAACTATGGCTACACCTTC
- TRBJ2-2 - TRBV2 CASIVTGLRATNTGELFF TGTGCCAGCATAGTCACAGGGCTGAGGGCGACGAACACCGGGGAGCTGTTTTTT
- TRBJ1-5 few TRBV4-2 CASSQTEGSQPQHF TGTGCCAGCAGCCAGACGGAGGGGAGTCAGCCCCAGCATTTT
TRBD2 TRBJ2-1 - TRBV9 CASSPLGLAGDNEQFF TGTGCCAGCAGTCCTCTAGGACTAGCGGGAGACAATGAGCAGTTCTTC
- TRBJ1-1 few TRBV2 CASIGGAEAFF TGTGCCAGCATCGGCGGAGCTGAAGCTTTCTTT
TRBD2 TRBJ2-1 - TRBV9 CASSGTSGSSYNEQFF TGTGCCAGCAGCGGGACTAGCGGGAGCTCCTACAATGAGCAGTTCTTC
- TRBJ2-7 - TRBV27 CASSLTGEVYEQYF TGTGCCAGCAGTTTAACGGGAGAGGTCTACGAGCAGTACTTC
- TRBJ2-7 - TRBV2 CASRDPRGLLSYEQYF TGTGCCAGCAGGGACCCCAGGGGCCTACTCTCCTACGAGCAGTACTTC
- TRBJ1-5 - TRBV27 CASSLWAGDQPQHF TGTGCCAGCAGTTTATGGGCAGGGGACCAGCCCCAGCATTTT
- TRBJ1-1 - TRBV6-1 CASRNGAEAFF TGTGCCAGCAGGAACGGGGCTGAAGCTTTCTTT
TRBD1 TRBJ1-5 few TRBV6-6 CASSYLTGGNQPQHF TGTGCCAGCAGTTACCTGACAGGGGGCAATCAGCCCCAGCATTTT
TRBD1 TRBJ2-1 - TRBV2 CASREDRAREQFF TGTGCCAGCAGGGAGGACAGGGCGCGTGAGCAGTTCTTC
TRBD1 TRBJ1-1 - TRBV28 CASPSTGQGVNTEAFF TGTGCCAGCCCCTCTACAGGACAGGGAGTGAACACTGAAGCTTTCTTT